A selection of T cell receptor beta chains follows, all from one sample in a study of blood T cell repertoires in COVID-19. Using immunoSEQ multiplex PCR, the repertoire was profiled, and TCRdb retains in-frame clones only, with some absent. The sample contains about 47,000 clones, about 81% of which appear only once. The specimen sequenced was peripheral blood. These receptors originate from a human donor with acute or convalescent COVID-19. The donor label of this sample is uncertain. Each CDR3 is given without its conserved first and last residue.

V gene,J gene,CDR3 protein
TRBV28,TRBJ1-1,ASSTETGSQRVAF
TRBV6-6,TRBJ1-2,ASSTRDREIGYT
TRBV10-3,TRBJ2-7,AISESLGDEQY
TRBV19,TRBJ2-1,ASSFGSGRTYNEQF
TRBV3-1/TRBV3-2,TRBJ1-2,ASSQSDRGHDYGYT
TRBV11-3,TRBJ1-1,ASSSLRDKTEAF
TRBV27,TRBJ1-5,ASSGQGLINQPQH
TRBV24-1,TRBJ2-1,ATSDPSGGTANEQF
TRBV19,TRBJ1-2,ASKRQGNYGYT
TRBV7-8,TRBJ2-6,ASSFRQHVSGANVLT
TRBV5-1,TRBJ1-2,ASSLSQTSYGYT
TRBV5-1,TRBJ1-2,ASSVGQGEDGYT
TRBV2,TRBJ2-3,ASAQGAAADTQY
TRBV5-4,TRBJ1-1,ASSHGTGGAGTEAF
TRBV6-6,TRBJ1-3,ASKMDRSGGNTIY
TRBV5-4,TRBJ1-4,ASSLGGLNEKLF
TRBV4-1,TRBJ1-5,ASSHPKGGQGASGQPQH
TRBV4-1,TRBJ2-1,ASSQEWGGTGDYNEQF
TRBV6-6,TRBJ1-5,ASRFHSNQPQH
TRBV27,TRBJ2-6,ASSLTVYWGTGSAGANVLT
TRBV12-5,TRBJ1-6,ASGWTGDYNSPLH
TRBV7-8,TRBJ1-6,ASRKLRGDNSPLH
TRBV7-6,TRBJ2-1,ASSPGYNEQF
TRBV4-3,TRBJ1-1,ASSQVSVGGDSSRTEAF
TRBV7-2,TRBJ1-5,ASSFGQANNQPQH
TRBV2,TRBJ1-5,ASSPDRNSNQPQH